The clone carrying this TCR beta chain was counted at least ten times. Its antigen is not known. Arm-PCR of CDR3 regions and iRepertoire HTBI primers were the basis on which TCR beta libraries were built. TCRdb independently ran MiXCR on the multiplex PCR reads; one entry per CDR3 protein. The sample has more than 300,000 distinct CDR3 sequences; 15% to 20% are singletons. This entry is derived from a study of regulatory T cells in long-lasting Graves disease. Study conclusions and caveats: Persistent disease favored TRBV28, TRBJ1-2 and TRBJ2-5.

The time point denotes: newly diagnosed GD, antithyroid drugs for less than 3 months. The authors made the TCR library using RNA they extracted from PBMCs. Into tubes containing EDTA, 8 to 9 milliliters of peripheral blood were drawn. V trimming: 4 bases; J trimming: 4 bases; junction bases outside the gene matches: 8. This CDR3 spans 17 amino acids. Germline-derived CDR1 and CDR2 are SGHRS and YFSETQ. These data also formed part of another study, on T cells in Graves' hyperthyroidism and ophthalmopathy.

The source was peripheral blood mononuclear cells (PBMCs), collected at new diagnosis, from a patient treated with antithyroid drugs. The chain carries TRBV5-1 and TRBJ2-3; TRBD2 matches at 14 bases. This sequence was found in a woman under 30 with Graves disease. CDR3 DNA: TGCGCCAGCAGCCTACTGACTAGCGGGGGGGCTCCAGATACGCAGTATTTT. Its protein is CASSLLTSGGAPDTQYF.